This TCR beta chain originates from a study of T-cell reconstitution after alpha-beta-depleted transplantation in children. Preparation of the TCRbeta library involved a method that used unique molecular identifiers. Using its own MiXCR run on the PCR reads, TCRdb lists one record per CDR3 protein. Here the sample spans about 500,000 distinct CDR3 sequences, 32% being singletons. The V end was cut by 2 bases, the J end by 0 bases, with 4 bases between. Germline CDR1 is WNHNN and CDR2 is SYGVQD (reference sequence). This CDR3 has 13 amino acids. This receptor was taken from a human donor who donated a stem cell graft to a child with aplastic anemia. The source was PBMCs from the stem cell graft donor, collected from the stem cell graft. This sequence joins TRBV10-1 and TRBJ2-5; D unclear. The CDR3 nucleotides are TGCGCCAGCAGTGAGCAGTACCAAGAGACCCAGTACTTC. It specifies CASSEQYQETQYF.